The TCR beta chain described here comes from a study of CD8+ T cells in alopecia areata. Across the study: Severity scoring for treated patients was based on the percentage of affected scalp area. Study-level points and caveats: Scalp clonality, along with expanded CD8+ clones among the top 100, was significantly decreased by tofacitinib. On tofacitinib, scalp and blood still held many of the expanded lesional clones. Lesional scalp, especially alopecia totalis/universalis, showed higher clonality than normal scalp.

The treatment: oral pan-JAK inhibitor, 5-10 mg twice daily. RNA, once extracted, was reverse transcribed into cDNA for use as the sequencing template. The table came from immunoSEQ multiplex PCR; TCRdb's copy has only in-frame clones and leaves some out. The sample has about 180,000 clones, approximately 50% seen once. V gave up 1 base and J gave up 0 bases, with 6 bases separating them. CDR1 and CDR2 from the germline V gene are PRHDT and FYEKMQ (reference sequence). The CDR3 is 14 residues long. Turning to this clone: Its antigen is currently unknown.

This TCR derives from a human donor with alopecia areata. V usage is TRBV13 and J usage is TRBJ1-1; D unclear. Sequencing was performed on CD8+ T cells sorted from blood, taken between weeks 51 and 54, from a patient treated with tofacitinib. The chain's CDR3 is CASSLDSMNTEAFF. The CDR3 nucleotides are TGTGCCAGCAGCTTAGATAGCATGAACACTGAAGCTTTCTTT.